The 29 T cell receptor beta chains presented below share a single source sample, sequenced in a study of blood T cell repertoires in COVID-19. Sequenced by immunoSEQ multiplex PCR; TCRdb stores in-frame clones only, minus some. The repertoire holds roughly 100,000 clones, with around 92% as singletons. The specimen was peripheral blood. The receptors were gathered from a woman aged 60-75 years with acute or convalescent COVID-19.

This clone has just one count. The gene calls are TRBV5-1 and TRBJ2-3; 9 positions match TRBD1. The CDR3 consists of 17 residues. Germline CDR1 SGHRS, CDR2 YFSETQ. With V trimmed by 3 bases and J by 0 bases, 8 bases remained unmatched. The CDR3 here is CASSSKTGGPSTDTQYF. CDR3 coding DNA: TGCGCCAGCAGCTCGAAAACAGGGGGCCCTAGCACAGATACGCAGTATTTT.

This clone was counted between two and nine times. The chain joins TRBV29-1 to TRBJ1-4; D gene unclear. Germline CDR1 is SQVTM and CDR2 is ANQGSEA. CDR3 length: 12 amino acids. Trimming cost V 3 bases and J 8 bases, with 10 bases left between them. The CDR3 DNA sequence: TGCAGCGTTGAGTGGGAGGACGAAAAACTGTTTTTT. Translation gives CSVEWEDEKLFF.

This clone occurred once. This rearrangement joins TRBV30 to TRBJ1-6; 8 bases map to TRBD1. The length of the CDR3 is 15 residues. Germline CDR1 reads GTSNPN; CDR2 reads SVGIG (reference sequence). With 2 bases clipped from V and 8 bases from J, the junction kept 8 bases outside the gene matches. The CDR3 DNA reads TGTGCCTGGAGTTTCCTGGACAGGGTGGATTCACCCCTCCACTTT. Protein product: CAWSFLDRVDSPLHF.

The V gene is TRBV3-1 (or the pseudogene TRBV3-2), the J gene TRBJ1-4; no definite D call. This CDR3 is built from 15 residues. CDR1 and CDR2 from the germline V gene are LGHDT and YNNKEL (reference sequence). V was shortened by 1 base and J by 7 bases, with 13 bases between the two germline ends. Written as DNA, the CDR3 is TGTGCCAGCAGCCAAGGTGGGCAGACAAGTGAAAAACTGTTTTTT. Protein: CASSQGGQTSEKLFF.

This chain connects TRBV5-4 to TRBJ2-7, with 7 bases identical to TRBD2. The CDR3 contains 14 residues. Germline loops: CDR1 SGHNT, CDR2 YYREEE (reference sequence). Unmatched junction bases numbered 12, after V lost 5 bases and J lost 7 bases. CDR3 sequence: CASSFFGGAGEQYF. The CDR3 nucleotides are TGTGCCAGCAGTTTCTTTGGCGGAGCGGGGGAGCAGTACTTC.

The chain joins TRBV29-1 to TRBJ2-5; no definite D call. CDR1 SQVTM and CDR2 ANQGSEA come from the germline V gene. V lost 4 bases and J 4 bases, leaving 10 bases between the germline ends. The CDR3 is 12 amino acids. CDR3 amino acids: CSVVWSVETQYF. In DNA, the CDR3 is TGCAGCGTTGTCTGGTCAGTAGAGACCCAGTACTTC.

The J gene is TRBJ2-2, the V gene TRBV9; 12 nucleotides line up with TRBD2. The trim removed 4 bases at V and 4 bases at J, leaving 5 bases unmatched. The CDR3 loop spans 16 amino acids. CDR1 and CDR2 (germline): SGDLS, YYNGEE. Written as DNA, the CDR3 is TGTGCCAGCAGCCCCTCTAGCGGGAGGGCCACCGGGGAGCTGTTTTTT. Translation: CASSPSSGRATGELFF.

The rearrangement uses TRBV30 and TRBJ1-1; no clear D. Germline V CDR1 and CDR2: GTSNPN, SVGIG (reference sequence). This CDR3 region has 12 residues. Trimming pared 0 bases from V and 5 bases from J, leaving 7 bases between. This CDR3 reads CAWSVPGTEAFF. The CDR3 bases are TGTGCCTGGAGTGTTCCGGGAACTGAAGCTTTCTTT. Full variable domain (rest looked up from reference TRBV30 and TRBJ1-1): SQTIHQWPATLVQPVGSPLSLECTVEGTSNPNLYWYRQAAGRGLQLLFYSVGIGQISSEVPQNLSASRPQDRQFILSSKKLLLSDSGFYLCAWSVPGTEAFFGQGTRLTVV.

The CDR3: CASRDRGIDWETQYF. In DNA, the CDR3 is TGTGCCAGTCGGGACAGGGGAATTGATTGGGAGACCCAGTACTTC. V and J are TRBV19 and TRBJ2-5; TRBD1 matches at 10 bases. The germline V gene has CDR1 LNHDA and CDR2 SQIVND (reference sequence). Trimming took 8 bases from V and 5 from J; bases not matched to a gene: 11. The CDR3 is 15 residues long.

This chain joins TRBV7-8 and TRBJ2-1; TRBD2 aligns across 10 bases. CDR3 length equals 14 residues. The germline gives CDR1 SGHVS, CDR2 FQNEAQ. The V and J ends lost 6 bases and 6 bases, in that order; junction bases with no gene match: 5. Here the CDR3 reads CASSLAGAFNEQFF. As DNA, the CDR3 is TGTGCCAGCAGTCTAGCGGGAGCGTTCAATGAGCAGTTCTTC.

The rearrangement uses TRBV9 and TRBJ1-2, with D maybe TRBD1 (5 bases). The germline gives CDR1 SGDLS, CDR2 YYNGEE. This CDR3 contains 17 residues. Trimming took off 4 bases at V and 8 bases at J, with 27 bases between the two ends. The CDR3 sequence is CASSPLGRVVGGTGYTF. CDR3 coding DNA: TGTGCCAGCAGCCCCCTGGGCAGGGTGGTGGGGGGTACCGGCTACACCTTC.

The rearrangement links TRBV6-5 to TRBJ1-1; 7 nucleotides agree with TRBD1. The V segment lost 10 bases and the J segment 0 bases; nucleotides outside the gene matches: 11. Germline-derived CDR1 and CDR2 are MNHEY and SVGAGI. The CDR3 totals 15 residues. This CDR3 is CATTYLTGLNTEAFF. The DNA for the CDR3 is TGTGCCACCACATATCTGACAGGGCTGAACACTGAAGCTTTCTTT.

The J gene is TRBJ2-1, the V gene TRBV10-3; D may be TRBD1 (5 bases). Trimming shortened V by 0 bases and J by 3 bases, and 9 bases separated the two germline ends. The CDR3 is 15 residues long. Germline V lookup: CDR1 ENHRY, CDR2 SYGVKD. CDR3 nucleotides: TGTGCCATCAGTGAGTCTTTCAGGGACTACAATGAGCAGTTCTTC. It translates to CAISESFRDYNEQFF.

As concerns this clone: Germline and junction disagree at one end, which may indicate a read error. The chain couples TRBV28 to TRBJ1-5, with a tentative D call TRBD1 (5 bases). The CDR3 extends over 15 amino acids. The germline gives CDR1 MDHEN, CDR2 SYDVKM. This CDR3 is CASSLWGTVNRPQHF. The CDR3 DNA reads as TGTGCCAGCAGTTTATGGGGGACTGTGAATCGGCCCCAGCATTTT.

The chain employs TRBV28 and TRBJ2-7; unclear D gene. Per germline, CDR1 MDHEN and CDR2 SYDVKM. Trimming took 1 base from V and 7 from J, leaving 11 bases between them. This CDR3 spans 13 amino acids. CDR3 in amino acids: CASSLFPLSEQYV. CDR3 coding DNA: TGTGCCAGCAGTTTATTCCCCCTGAGTGAGCAGTACGTC.

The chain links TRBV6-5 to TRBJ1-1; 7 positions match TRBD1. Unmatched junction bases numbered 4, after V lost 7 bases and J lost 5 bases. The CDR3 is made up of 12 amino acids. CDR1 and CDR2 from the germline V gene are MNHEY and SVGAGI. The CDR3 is CASMTGWTEAFF. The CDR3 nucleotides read TGTGCCAGCATGACAGGGTGGACTGAAGCTTTCTTT.

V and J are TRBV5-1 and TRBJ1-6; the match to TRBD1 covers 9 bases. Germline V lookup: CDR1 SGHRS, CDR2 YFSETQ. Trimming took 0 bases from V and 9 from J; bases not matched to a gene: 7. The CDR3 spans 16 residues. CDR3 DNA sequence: TGCGCCAGCAGCTTGGGGTCGGACAGGGGAGTTTCACCCCTCCACTTT. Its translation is CASSLGSDRGVSPLHF.

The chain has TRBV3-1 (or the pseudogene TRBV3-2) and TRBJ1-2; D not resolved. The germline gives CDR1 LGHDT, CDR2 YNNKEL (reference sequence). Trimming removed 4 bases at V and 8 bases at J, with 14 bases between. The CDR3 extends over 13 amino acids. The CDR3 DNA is TGTGCCAGCAGCCCCACGGGGTCGCAAGGCTACACCTTC. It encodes CASSPTGSQGYTF.

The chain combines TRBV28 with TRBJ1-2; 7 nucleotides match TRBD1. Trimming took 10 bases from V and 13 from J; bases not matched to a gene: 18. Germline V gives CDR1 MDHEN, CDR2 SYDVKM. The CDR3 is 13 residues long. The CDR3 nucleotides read TGTGCCACAGACCGGGACAGTCTTATTGGGGGCACCTTC. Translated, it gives CATDRDSLIGGTF.

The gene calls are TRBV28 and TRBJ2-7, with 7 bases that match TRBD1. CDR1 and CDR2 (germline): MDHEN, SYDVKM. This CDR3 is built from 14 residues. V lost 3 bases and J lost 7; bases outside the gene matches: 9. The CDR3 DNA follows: TGTGCCAGCAGTTTCGACAGGGTAGTAAAAGAGCAGTACTTC. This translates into CASSFDRVVKEQYF.

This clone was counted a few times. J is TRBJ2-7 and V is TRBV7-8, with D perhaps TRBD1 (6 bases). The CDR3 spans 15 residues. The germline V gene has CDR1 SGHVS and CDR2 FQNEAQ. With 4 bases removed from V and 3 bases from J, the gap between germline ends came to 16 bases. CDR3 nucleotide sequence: TGTGCCAGCAGCTCAAGGACAGTCTCAAACTACGAGCAGTACTTC. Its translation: CASSSRTVSNYEQYF. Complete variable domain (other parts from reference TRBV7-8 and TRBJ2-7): GAGVSQSPRYKVAKRGQDVALRCDPISGHVSLFWYQQALGQGPEFLTYFQNEAQLDKSGLPSDRFFAERPEGSVSTLKIQRTQQEDSAVYLCASSSRTVSNYEQYFGPGTRLTVT.

In DNA form, the CDR3 reads TGCAGCGTGAAAGGGGCCCTGAACACTGAAGCTTTCTTT. Its translation: CSVKGALNTEAFF. V gene TRBV29-1 combines with J gene TRBJ1-1; tentatively, D is TRBD1 (5 bases). Germline assignment: CDR1 SQVTM and CDR2 ANQGSEA. The V end lost 6 bases, the J end lost 0 bases, and 11 bases lay between the germline ends. The CDR3 totals 13 residues.

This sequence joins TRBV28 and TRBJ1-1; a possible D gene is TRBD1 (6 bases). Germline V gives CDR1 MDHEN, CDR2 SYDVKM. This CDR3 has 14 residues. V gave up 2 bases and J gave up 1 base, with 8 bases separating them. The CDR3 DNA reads TGTGCCAGCAGTTTAGCAGGGGAGAACACTGAAGCTTTCTTT. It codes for CASSLAGENTEAFF.

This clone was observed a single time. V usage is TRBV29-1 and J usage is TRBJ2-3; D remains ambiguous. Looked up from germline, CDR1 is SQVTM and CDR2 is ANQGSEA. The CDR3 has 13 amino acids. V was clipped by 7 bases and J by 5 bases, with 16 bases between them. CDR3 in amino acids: CSGLVDSRDTQYF. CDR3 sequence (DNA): TGCAGCGGGTTAGTAGATAGCCGAGATACGCAGTATTTT.

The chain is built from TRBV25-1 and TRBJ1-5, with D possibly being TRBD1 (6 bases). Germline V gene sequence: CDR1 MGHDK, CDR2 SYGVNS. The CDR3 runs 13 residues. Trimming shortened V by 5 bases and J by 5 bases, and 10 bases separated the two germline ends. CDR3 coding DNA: TGTGCCAGCAGTAAAGCAGGGGATCAGCCCCAGCATTTT. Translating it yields CASSKAGDQPQHF.

The CDR3 DNA sequence: TGCAGCGGTTACGGGACTCGAGAGCAGTTCTTC. Protein sequence: CSGYGTREQFF. The chain carries TRBV29-1 and TRBJ2-1; possibly TRBD2 for D (6 bases). The germline V and J ends were trimmed by 7 bases and 10 bases, with 14 bases remaining between them. The CDR3 has 11 residues. Germline values: CDR1 SQVTM, CDR2 ANQGSEA.

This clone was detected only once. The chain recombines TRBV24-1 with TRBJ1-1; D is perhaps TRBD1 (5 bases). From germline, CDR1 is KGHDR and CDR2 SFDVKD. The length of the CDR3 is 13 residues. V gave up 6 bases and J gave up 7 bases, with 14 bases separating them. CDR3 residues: CATSSAGGYEAFF. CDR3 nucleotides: TGTGCCACCAGTTCAGCCGGGGGGTATGAAGCTTTCTTT.

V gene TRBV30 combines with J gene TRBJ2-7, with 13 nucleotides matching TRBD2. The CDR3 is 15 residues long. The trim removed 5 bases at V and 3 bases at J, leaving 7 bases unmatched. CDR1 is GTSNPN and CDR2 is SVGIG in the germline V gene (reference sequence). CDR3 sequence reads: CAWHPGLAGIYEQYF. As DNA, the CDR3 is TGTGCCTGGCACCCGGGACTAGCGGGAATCTACGAGCAGTACTTC.

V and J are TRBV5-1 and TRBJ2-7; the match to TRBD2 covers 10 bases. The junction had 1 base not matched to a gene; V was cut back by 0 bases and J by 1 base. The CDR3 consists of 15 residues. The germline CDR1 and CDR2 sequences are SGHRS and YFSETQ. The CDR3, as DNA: TGCGCCAGCAGCTTGGGGACTAGCGGTTCCTACGAGCAGTACGTC. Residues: CASSLGTSGSYEQYV.